The clone carrying this T cell receptor beta chain occurred a few times. 13 Jbeta primers and 60 Vbeta primers were used for the PCR. Assay used: immunoSEQ multiplex PCR; TCRdb lists only in-frame clones, some missing. This table has tens of thousands of clones, roughly 82% appearing once. The data derive from a study of cytomegalovirus exposure and HLA in healthy donors. The specimen was PBMCs. This TCR derives from a young woman in good health and CMV-seropositive.

The CDR3 loop reads CASSRTSGGLNEQYF. The CDR3, as DNA: TGTGCCAGCAGCCGGACTAGCGGGGGGTTGAACGAGCAGTACTTC. The chain uses TRBV27 and TRBJ2-5, with 14 bases that match TRBD2. Matching the DNA end better, TRBJ2-7 makes the J call doubtful. The germline V gene has CDR1 MNHEY and CDR2 SMNVEV (reference sequence). This CDR3 spans 15 amino acids.